The rows below give T cell receptor beta chains drawn from one sample of a study of cytomegalovirus exposure and HLA in healthy donors. The table came from immunoSEQ multiplex PCR; TCRdb's copy has only in-frame clones and leaves some out. The repertoire holds around 74,000 clones, approximately 80% seen once, with 3% in the top ten. Sequenced input: PBMCs. Receptors originate from a man aged 25 to 40 in good health and CMV-seronegative. Both conserved end residues are part of each CDR3. Fields, in order: CDR3 length, V gene, clone size, J gene, D gene, CDR3 DNA, CDR3 protein. A D gene is named only where the DNA matches it firmly. Some rows mark clone size as missing; the rest say once, few, many or name a class of expanded clone.

>15|TRBV7-2|-|TRBJ2-5|-
TGTGCCAGCAGCTCAATCAGGGGCGAACAAGAGACCCAGTACTTC
CASSSIRGEQETQYF
>11|TRBV18|-|TRBJ1-2|-
TGTGCCAGCTCACCCTCTGGCGGCTACACCTTC
CASSPSGGYTF
>14|TRBV27|-|TRBJ2-3|TRBD2
TGTGCCAGCAGCTCGAGCGGGAGGGAGTTGTCGCAGTATTTT
CASSSSGRELSQYF
>16|TRBV14|-|TRBJ2-2|-
TGTGCCAGCAGCCAAGATTCGACAGCGAACACCGGGGAGCTGTTTTTT
CASSQDSTANTGELFF
>17|TRBV4-2|-|TRBJ2-5|TRBD1
TGTGCCAGCAGCAAAGCAATCCCGGGACAGGGGCAAGAGACCCAGTACTTC
CASSKAIPGQGQETQYF
>18|TRBV11-3|-|TRBJ2-2|-
TGTGCCAGCAGCTTATTGGTCAGTTCGATTGGTTTGACCGGGGAGCTGTTTTTT
CASSLLVSSIGLTGELFF
>15|TRBV19|-|TRBJ1-3|-
TGTGCCAGTAGTTTTCTCGGGAGCTCTGGAAACACCATATATTTT
CASSFLGSSGNTIYF
>14|TRBV9|-|TRBJ2-7|TRBD1
TGTGCCAGCAGCCCGGGACAGGGGGCCTACGAGCAGTACTTC
CASSPGQGAYEQYF
>15|TRBV7-9|-|TRBJ1-3|TRBD1
TGTGCCAGCAGCTCGAGGGACAGGGAAGGAAACACCATATATTTT
CASSSRDREGNTIYF
>15|TRBV7-3|-|TRBJ2-2|-
TGTGCCAGCAGCTTAGACTACAGTAACACCGGGGAGCTGTTTTTT
CASSLDYSNTGELFF
>14|TRBV29-1|-|TRBJ2-7|TRBD1
TGCAGCGTAGACACCGGGACAGGGCAATACGAGCAGTACTTC
CSVDTGTGQYEQYF
>14|TRBV28|-|TRBJ1-2|-
TGTGCCAGCAGCGAGTCGGCAGGGGCTTGGGGCTACACCTTC
CASSESAGAWGYTF
>15|TRBV6-4|few|TRBJ2-3|TRBD1
TGTGCCAGCAGTGACTCGACAGGGGGCGCAGATACGCAGTATTTT
CASSDSTGGADTQYF
>15|TRBV27|-|TRBJ1-5|TRBD1
TGTGCCAGCAGCCCCGACGACAGGGACAATCAGCCCCAGCATTTT
CASSPDDRDNQPQHF
>15|TRBV30|-|TRBJ1-3|-
TGTGCCTGGACCTTAGCGGGGGGGTCCGGAAACACCATATATTTT
CAWTLAGGSGNTIYF
>14|TRBV27|-|TRBJ2-2|TRBD1
TGTGCCAGCCTCGGACAGGGAAACACCGGGGAGCTGTTTTTT
CASLGQGNTGELFF
>16|TRBV10-3|-|TRBJ2-4|TRBD1
TGTGCCATCAGCGACAGGGTATTATTAGCCAAAAACATTCAGTACTTC
CAISDRVLLAKNIQYF
>16|TRBV18|once|TRBJ2-2|TRBD2
TGTGCCAGCTCACCCGGACTAGCGGGGAACACCGGGGAGCTGTTTTTT
CASSPGLAGNTGELFF
>16|TRBV5-4|-|TRBJ2-1|TRBD1
TGTGCCAGCAGCCCCAGGGGGATTGACTCCTACAATGAGCAGTTCTTC
CASSPRGIDSYNEQFF
>15|TRBV7-3|-|TRBJ1-6|TRBD1
TGTGCCAGCAGCTCACAGGGGGCTTCTAATTCACCCCTCCACTTT
CASSSQGASNSPLHF
>13|TRBV7-3|-|TRBJ2-5|-
TGTGCCAGCAGCACCAGGGTTTTGGAGACCCAGTACTTC
CASSTRVLETQYF
>17|TRBV9|-|TRBJ1-1|-
TGTGCCAGCAGCGTAGCCCCTCCGGGTTACATGAACACTGAAGCTTTCTTT
CASSVAPPGYMNTEAFF
>15|TRBV2|-|TRBJ1-5|-
TGTGCCAGCAGTGAAGCGGCCAGGGAGGGTCAGCCCCAGCATTTT
CASSEAAREGQPQHF
>15|TRBV30|many|TRBJ1-1|-
TGTGCCTGGACACCCGAGGAGGGTTTGAACACTGAAGCTTTCTTT
CAWTPEEGLNTEAFF
>14|TRBV5-1|-|TRBJ1-1|-
TGCGCCAGCAGCTTGAGACAGACGAACACTGAAGCTTTCTTT
CASSLRQTNTEAFF
>13|TRBV7-6|-|TRBJ2-5|TRBD2
TGTGCCAGCAGCTTCGCGGGGGGGGAGACCCAGTACTTC
CASSFAGGETQYF
>12|TRBV2|-|TRBJ1-2|-
TGTGCCACCCGAGGGGACTTCTATGGCTACACCTTC
CATRGDFYGYTF
>13|TRBV5-6|-|TRBJ2-7|-
TGTGCCAGCAGCTTCGTAGACAGCTACGAGCAGTACTTC
CASSFVDSYEQYF
>17|TRBV10-3|-|TRBJ2-1|TRBD1
TGTGCCATCAGTGAGTCAGCGGGACAGGGGACCAACAATGAGCAGTTCTTC
CAISESAGQGTNNEQFF
>15|TRBV4-1|-|TRBJ2-1|TRBD1
TGCGCCAGCAGCCAAGATCTCGGGACAGCCCCTTCAACGTTCTTC
CASSQDLGTAPSTFF
>16|TRBV11-1|once|TRBJ2-3|TRBD2
TGTGCCAGCAGTTTACTAGCGGGGGGGTGGGCAGATACGCAGTATTTT
CASSLLAGGWADTQYF
>13|TRBV19|medium-sized|TRBJ1-1|-
TGTGCCAGTAGTTATGCCCCGCGTACTGAAGCTTTCTTT
CASSYAPRTEAFF
>15|TRBV6-1|-|TRBJ1-5|-
TGTGCCAGCAGCCAAGCGGCAGGGGGCAATCAGCCCCAGCATTTT
CASSQAAGGNQPQHF
>13|TRBV10-2|-|TRBJ1-1|TRBD1
TGCGCCAGCATCGACAGGGGGAACACTGAAGCTTTCTTT
CASIDRGNTEAFF
>16|TRBV7-9|-|TRBJ2-3|-
TGTGCCAGCAGCCATGGGGCGGGGCTAAGCACAGATACGCAGTATTTT
CASSHGAGLSTDTQYF
>15|TRBV25-1|-|TRBJ2-2|-
TGTGCCAGCAGTGAGGCTTCGGGGAACACCGGGGAGCTGTTTTTT
CASSEASGNTGELFF
>16|TRBV7-8|-|TRBJ2-5|TRBD2
TGTGCCAGCAGCCCCAGACTAGCGGGAGGCCGCGAGACCCAGTACTTC
CASSPRLAGGRETQYF